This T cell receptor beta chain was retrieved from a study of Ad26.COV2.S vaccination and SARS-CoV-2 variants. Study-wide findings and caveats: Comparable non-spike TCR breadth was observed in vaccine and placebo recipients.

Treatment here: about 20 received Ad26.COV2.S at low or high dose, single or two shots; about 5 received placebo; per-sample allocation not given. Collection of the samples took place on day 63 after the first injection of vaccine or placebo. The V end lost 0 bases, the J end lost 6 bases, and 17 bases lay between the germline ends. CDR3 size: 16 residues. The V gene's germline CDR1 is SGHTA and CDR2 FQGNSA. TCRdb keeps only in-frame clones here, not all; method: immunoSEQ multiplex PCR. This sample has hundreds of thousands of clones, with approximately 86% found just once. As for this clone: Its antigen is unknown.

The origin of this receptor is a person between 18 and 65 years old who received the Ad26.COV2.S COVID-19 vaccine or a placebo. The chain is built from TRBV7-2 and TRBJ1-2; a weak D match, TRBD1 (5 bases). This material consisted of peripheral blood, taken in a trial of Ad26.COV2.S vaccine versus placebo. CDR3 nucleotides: TGTGCCAGCAGCTTAGCGGGGGGGTCAGGGCTTAATGGCTACACCTTC. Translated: CASSLAGGSGLNGYTF. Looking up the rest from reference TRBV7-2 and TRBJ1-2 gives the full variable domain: GAGVSQSPSNKVTEKGKDVELRCDPISGHTALYWYRQSLGQGLEFLIYFQGNSAPDKSGLPSDRFSAERTGGSVSTLTIQRTQQEDSAVYLCASSLAGGSGLNGYTFGSGTRLTVV.